The rows below give T cell receptor beta chains drawn from one sample of a study of brain T cells in children with intractable seizures. Assay: immunoSEQ multiplex PCR; the TCRdb copy retains only in-frame clones and omits some. Of roughly 69,000 clones listed, 90% to 96% are singletons. Material: peripheral blood, obtained at surgery. These receptors came from a boy less than two years old with focal cortical dysplasia and intractable seizures. The conserved cysteine and the conserved F or W are not part of the CDR3 here. The D gene is left open where the match is weak.

d_gene: TRBD2
v_gene: TRBV19
j_gene: TRBJ2-1
CDR3aa: ASSIAPSGRANEQF

d_gene: TRBD2
v_gene: TRBV19
j_gene: TRBJ2-5
CDR3aa: ASSGTPRGTTRETQY

d_gene: NA
v_gene: TRBV6-6
j_gene: TRBJ2-7
CDR3aa: ASSYGLAYEQY

d_gene: NA
v_gene: TRBV25-1
j_gene: TRBJ2-1
CDR3aa: ASTGRGNEQF

d_gene: NA
v_gene: TRBV10-3
j_gene: TRBJ2-2
CDR3aa: AMAPLNTGELF

d_gene: NA
v_gene: TRBV19
j_gene: TRBJ1-5
CDR3aa: ASSPRLVNQPQH

d_gene: NA
v_gene: TRBV12-3/TRBV12-4
j_gene: TRBJ1-2
CDR3aa: ASSLSVGGYT

d_gene: TRBD2
v_gene: TRBV4-2
j_gene: TRBJ2-3
CDR3aa: ASSPQPLAGGQADTQY

d_gene: NA
v_gene: TRBV4-1
j_gene: TRBJ1-6
CDR3aa: ASSREGDSPLH

d_gene: TRBD1
v_gene: TRBV5-5
j_gene: TRBJ2-3
CDR3aa: ASSPTGTADTQY

d_gene: TRBD2
v_gene: TRBV27
j_gene: TRBJ2-1
CDR3aa: ASSPILAGNDEQF

d_gene: NA
v_gene: TRBV6-5
j_gene: TRBJ2-4
CDR3aa: ASSYSRVLAINIQY

d_gene: TRBD1
v_gene: TRBV7-9
j_gene: TRBJ2-7
CDR3aa: ASSSGQQGYEQY

d_gene: NA
v_gene: TRBV25-1
j_gene: TRBJ2-3
CDR3aa: ASSEPRVRPTDTQY

d_gene: TRBD2
v_gene: TRBV29-1
j_gene: TRBJ2-5
CDR3aa: SVEEAGGPGETQY

d_gene: NA
v_gene: TRBV6-2/TRBV6-3
j_gene: TRBJ2-2
CDR3aa: ASSYSGVSGGELF

d_gene: NA
v_gene: TRBV28
j_gene: TRBJ1-5
CDR3aa: ASSFGTIRSNQPQH

d_gene: TRBD1
v_gene: TRBV3-1/TRBV3-2
j_gene: TRBJ1-6
CDR3aa: ASSMTDRESPLH

d_gene: NA
v_gene: TRBV10-1
j_gene: TRBJ2-3
CDR3aa: ASSDRADTQY

d_gene: NA
v_gene: TRBV23-1
j_gene: TRBJ2-4
CDR3aa: ASSRGHPKNIQY

d_gene: TRBD1
v_gene: TRBV2
j_gene: TRBJ2-5
CDR3aa: ASTYRGRGETQY

d_gene: NA
v_gene: TRBV11-1
j_gene: TRBJ1-2
CDR3aa: ASSFQADYGYT

d_gene: TRBD2
v_gene: TRBV5-1
j_gene: TRBJ2-1
CDR3aa: ASSLVKAGVDEQF

d_gene: TRBD2
v_gene: TRBV10-3
j_gene: TRBJ2-1
CDR3aa: AISETLAGDKSEQF

d_gene: TRBD2
v_gene: TRBV5-1
j_gene: TRBJ2-7
CDR3aa: ASTTSADGVNEQY

d_gene: NA
v_gene: TRBV21-1
j_gene: TRBJ1-2
CDR3aa: ASSKEDSFLYGYT

d_gene: NA
v_gene: TRBV9
j_gene: TRBJ1-1
CDR3aa: ASSGMNTEAF

d_gene: NA
v_gene: TRBV5-1
j_gene: TRBJ1-6
CDR3aa: ASSLGQNNSPLH